The entry below describes one TCR beta chain. Its specificity is not known. Only in-frame clones appear in the TCRdb table, and some are missing; sequencing was by immunoSEQ multiplex PCR. Found here are more than 15,000 clones, more than 75% of them singletons; the top ten hold 46%. This sample stems from a study of OX40 agonist ivuxolimab in advanced cancers. Background on the study: Ivuxolimab is an agonistic anti-OX40 (CD134) antibody, and patients were treated with it. Eligibility rules accepted prior anti-PD-1, anti-PD-L1 or anti-CTLA-4 therapy, and under 45% had some.

Overall study findings and caveats: There were, on average, more expanded clones in CD8+ T cells than in CD4+. Clonal expansion by week 6 occurred in CD4+ and CD8+ blood T cells (at 0.1 to 3.0 mg/kg).

The sample here was CD4+ or CD8+ T cells sorted from blood, taken in a trial of the OX40 agonist ivuxolimab. This clonotype originated in an adult with an advanced solid tumor such as melanoma, head and neck, liver or kidney cancer.

CDR3 sequence: CSAGTGMGIQYF. The CDR3 DNA reads TGCAGCGCCGGGACAGGGATGGGCATTCAGTACTTC. This chain links TRBV29-1 with TRBJ2-4, with 9 bases lining up with TRBD1. CDR1 and CDR2 from the germline V gene are SQVTM and ANQGSEA. V lost 7 bases to trimming and J lost 9 bases; unmatched junction nucleotides: 7. The length of the CDR3 is 12 residues.